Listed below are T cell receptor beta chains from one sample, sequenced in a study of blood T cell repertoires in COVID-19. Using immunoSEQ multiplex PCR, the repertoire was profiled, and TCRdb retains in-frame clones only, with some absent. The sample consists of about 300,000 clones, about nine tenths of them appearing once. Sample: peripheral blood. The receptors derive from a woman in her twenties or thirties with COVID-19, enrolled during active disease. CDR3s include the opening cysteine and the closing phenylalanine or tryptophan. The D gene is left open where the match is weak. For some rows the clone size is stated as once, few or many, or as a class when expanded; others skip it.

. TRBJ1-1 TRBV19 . CASSSQGAGTEAFF TGTGCCAGTAGTAGCCAGGGCGCAGGCACTGAAGCTTTCTTT
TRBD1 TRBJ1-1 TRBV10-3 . CAANGQGGNTEAFF TGTGCCGCCAACGGACAGGGGGGGAACACTGAAGCTTTCTTT
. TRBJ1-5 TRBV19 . CASSNLILPNYQPQHF TGTGCCAGTAGTAACTTGATCTTGCCCAACTATCAGCCCCAGCATTTT
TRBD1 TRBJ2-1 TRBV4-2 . CASSHDRQGTRNEQFF TGTGCCAGCAGCCATGATCGACAGGGTACAAGGAATGAGCAGTTCTTC
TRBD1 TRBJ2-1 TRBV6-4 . CASKTGESDEQFF TGTGCCAGCAAGACAGGGGAATCGGATGAGCAGTTCTTC
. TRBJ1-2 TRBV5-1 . CASRPRTGTSNGYTF TGCGCCAGCAGGCCACGTACGGGGACTTCGAATGGCTACACCTTC
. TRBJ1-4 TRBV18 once CASSGPRGSNEKLFF TGTGCCAGCTCAGGACCGCGGGGTTCTAATGAAAAACTGTTTTTT
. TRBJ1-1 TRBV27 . CASSLSATGNTEAFF TGTGCCAGCAGTTTATCCGCGACAGGGAACACTGAAGCTTTCTTT
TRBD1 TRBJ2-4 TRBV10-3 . CAISESINQGATAKNIQYF TGTGCCATCAGTGAATCTATAAACCAGGGGGCAACGGCCAAAAACATTCAGTACTTC
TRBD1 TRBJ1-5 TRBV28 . CASSKTGIEPQHF TGTGCCAGCAGCAAGACAGGGATTGAGCCCCAGCATTTT
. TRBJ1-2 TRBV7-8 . CASSPRWSTYGYTF TGTGCCAGCAGCCCCCGGTGGAGTACCTATGGCTACACCTTC
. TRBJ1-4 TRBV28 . CASSPHNSEKLFF TGTGCCAGCAGCCCGCATAACTCTGAAAAACTGTTTTTT
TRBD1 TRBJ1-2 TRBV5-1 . CASSLAVQGTAYGYTF TGCGCCAGCAGCTTGGCCGTCCAGGGGACAGCCTATGGCTACACCTTC
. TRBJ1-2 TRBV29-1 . CSVDRRQGTKSEDYGYTF TGCAGCGTTGACAGGAGGCAGGGGACAAAGAGCGAGGACTATGGCTACACCTTC
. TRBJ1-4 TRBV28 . CASRAGSSANEKLFF TGTGCCAGCAGGGCGGGATCTTCGGCTAATGAAAAACTGTTTTTT
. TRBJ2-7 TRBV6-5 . CASSYQRPPRDEQYF TGTGCCAGCAGTTACCAGAGACCTCCTCGGGACGAGCAGTACTTC
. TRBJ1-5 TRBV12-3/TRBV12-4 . CASSRRVLEPQHF TGTGCCAGCAGTAGGAGGGTTCTTGAGCCCCAGCATTTT
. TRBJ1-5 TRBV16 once CASSQLSNQPQHF TGTGCCAGCAGCCAACTTAGCAATCAGCCCCAGCATTTT
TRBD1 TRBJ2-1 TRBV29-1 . CSSRDREVSEQFF TGCAGTTCCCGGGACAGGGAAGTCAGTGAGCAGTTCTTC
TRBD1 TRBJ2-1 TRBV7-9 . CASSFPGQGVNEQFF TGTGCCAGCAGCTTCCCGGGACAGGGGGTCAATGAGCAGTTCTTC
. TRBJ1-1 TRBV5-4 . CASSINRNTEAFF TGTGCCAGCAGCATAAACAGGAACACTGAAGCTTTCTTT
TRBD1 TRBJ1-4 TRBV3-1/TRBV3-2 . CASSQWGQGDEKLFF TGTGCCAGCAGCCAATGGGGACAGGGTGACGAAAAACTGTTTTTT
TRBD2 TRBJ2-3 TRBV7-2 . CASSQYGGAGTDTQYF TGTGCCAGCAGTCAGTACGGGGGGGCTGGGACAGATACGCAGTATTTT
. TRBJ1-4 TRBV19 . CASRWASSGKLFF TGTGCCAGTAGGTGGGCGTCGAGCGGAAAACTGTTTTTT
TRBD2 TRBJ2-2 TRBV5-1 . CASSLGLAAGAGELFF TGCGCCAGCAGCTTGGGACTAGCGGCCGGGGCCGGGGAGCTGTTTTTT
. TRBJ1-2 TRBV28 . CASSLIRDYGYTF TGTGCCAGCAGTTTAATCAGGGACTATGGCTACACCTTC
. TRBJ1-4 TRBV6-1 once CASSEKLRKLFF TGTGCCAGCAGTGAAAAATTGAGGAAACTGTTTTTT
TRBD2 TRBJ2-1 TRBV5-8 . CASSVSGGPDQFF TGTGCCAGCAGCGTTAGCGGGGGACCCGACCAGTTCTTC
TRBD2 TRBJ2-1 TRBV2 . CASSEGLAYEQFF TGTGCCAGCAGTGAAGGACTAGCTTATGAGCAGTTCTTC
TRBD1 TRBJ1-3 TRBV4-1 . CASSSHFTGTGSGNTIYF TGCGCCAGCAGCTCCCACTTTACCGGGACAGGGTCTGGAAACACCATATATTTT
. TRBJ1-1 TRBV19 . CASNYYSGNTEAFF TGTGCCAGTAATTATTACAGCGGGAACACTGAAGCTTTCTTT
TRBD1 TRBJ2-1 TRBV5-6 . CASSAPGQLSVDGNEQFF TGTGCCAGCAGCGCCCCGGGACAGCTTTCCGTGGACGGGAATGAGCAGTTCTTC
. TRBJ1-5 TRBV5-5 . CASSLGYQVGDQPQHF TGTGCCAGCAGCTTAGGCTACCAGGTGGGAGATCAGCCCCAGCATTTT
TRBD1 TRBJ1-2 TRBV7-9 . CASSRTGHYGYTF TGTGCCAGCAGTAGGACAGGCCACTATGGCTACACCTTC
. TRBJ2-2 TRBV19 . CASSMQTGELFF TGTGCCAGTAGTATGCAGACCGGGGAGCTGTTTTTT
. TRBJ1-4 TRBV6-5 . CASSYSVAPEKLLF TGTGCCAGCAGTTACTCTGTCGCTCCTGAAAAACTGCTTTTT
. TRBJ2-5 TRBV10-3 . CAISESKGVNLQETQYF TGTGCCATCAGTGAATCGAAGGGGGTCAACCTCCAAGAGACCCAGTACTTC
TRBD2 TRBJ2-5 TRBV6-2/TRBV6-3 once CASSSPGSRGGGETQYF TGTGCCAGCAGTTCCCCCGGGTCGCGGGGGGGCGGAGAGACCCAGTACTTC
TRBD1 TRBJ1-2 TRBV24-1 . CATGQGNGYTF TGTGCCACCGGACAGGGGAATGGCTACACCTTC
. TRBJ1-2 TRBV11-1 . CASSKRPAGNGYTF TGTGCCAGCAGCAAGAGGCCGGCAGGGAATGGCTACACCTTC
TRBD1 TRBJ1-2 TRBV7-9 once CASSPTGPYGYTF TGTGCCAGCAGCCCGACAGGGCCCTATGGCTACACCTTC
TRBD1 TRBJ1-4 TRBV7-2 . CASSFNGQGLNEKLFF TGTGCCAGCAGCTTCAACGGACAGGGACTTAATGAAAAACTGTTTTTT
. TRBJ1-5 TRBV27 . CASSFSQGSQPQHF TGTGCCAGCAGTTTTTCGCAGGGTTCTCAGCCCCAGCATTTT
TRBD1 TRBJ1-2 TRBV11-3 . CAVGRDRGDGYTF TGTGCCGTTGGAAGGGACAGGGGAGATGGCTACACCTTC
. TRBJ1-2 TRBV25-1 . CASSDPTAGYGYTF TGTGCCAGCAGTGACCCCACGGCGGGCTATGGCTACACCTTC
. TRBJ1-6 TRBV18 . CASSPMQGTSPLHF TGTGCCAGCTCACCAATGCAGGGCACTTCACCCCTCCACTTT
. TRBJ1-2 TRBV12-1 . CASSFVAGADNGYTF TGTGCCAGCAGCTTTGTTGCAGGGGCGGACAATGGCTACACCTTC
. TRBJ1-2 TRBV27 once CASSLLSGLVDGYTF TGTGCCAGCAGTTTATTGTCAGGGCTCGTCGATGGCTACACCTTC
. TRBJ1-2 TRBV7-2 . CASSPWTAKSGGYTF TGTGCCAGCAGCCCGTGGACAGCCAAGTCTGGGGGCTACACCTTC
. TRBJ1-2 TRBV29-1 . CSVEVLSTEANYGYTF TGCAGCGTTGAAGTTTTATCGACGGAGGCTAACTATGGCTACACCTTC
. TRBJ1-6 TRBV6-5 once CASGSQALHF TGTGCCAGCGGGTCTCAGGCCCTCCACTTT
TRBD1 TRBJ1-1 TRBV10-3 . CAISDRGRGATEAFF TGTGCCATCAGTGACAGGGGGCGAGGAGCGACTGAAGCTTTCTTT
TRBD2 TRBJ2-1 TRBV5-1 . CASSRQTSGGYNEQFF TGCGCCAGCAGCCGGCAGACTAGCGGGGGGTACAATGAGCAGTTCTTC
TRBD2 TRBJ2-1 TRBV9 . CASSVVTSGVFSSYNEQFF TGTGCCAGCAGCGTAGTGACTAGCGGGGTGTTTTCCTCCTACAATGAGCAGTTCTTC